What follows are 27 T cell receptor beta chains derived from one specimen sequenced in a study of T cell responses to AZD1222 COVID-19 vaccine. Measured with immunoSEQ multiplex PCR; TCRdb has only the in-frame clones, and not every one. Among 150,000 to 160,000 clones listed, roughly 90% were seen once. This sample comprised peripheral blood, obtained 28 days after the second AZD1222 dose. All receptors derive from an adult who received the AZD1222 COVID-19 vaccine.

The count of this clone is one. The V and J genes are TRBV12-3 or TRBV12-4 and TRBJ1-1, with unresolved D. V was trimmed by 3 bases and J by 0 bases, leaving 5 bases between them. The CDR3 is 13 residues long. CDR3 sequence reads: CASSFLVNTEAFF. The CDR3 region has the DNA TGTGCCAGCAGTTTTTTAGTGAACACTGAAGCTTTCTTT.

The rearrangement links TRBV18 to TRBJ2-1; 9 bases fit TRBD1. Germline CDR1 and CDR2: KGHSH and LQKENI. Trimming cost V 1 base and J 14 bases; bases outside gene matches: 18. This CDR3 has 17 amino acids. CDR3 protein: CASSPHPPGQGSPVEFF. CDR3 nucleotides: TGTGCCAGCTCACCACATCCGCCGGGACAGGGTTCGCCTGTGGAGTTCTTC.

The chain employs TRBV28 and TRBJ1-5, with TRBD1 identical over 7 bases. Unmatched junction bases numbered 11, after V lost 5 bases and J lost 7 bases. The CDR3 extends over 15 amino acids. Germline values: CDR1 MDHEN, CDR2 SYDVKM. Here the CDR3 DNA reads TGTGCCAGCAGTCTGATAAAGAGGGGGCCGCAGCCCCAGCATTTT. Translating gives CASSLIKRGPQPQHF.

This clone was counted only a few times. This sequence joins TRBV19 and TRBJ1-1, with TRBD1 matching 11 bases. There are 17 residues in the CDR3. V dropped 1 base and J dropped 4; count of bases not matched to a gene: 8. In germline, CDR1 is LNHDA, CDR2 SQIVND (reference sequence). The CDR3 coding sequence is TGTGCCAGTAGTATAGTTCCGGACAGGGGGCGGATCACTGAAGCTTTCTTT. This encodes CASSIVPDRGRITEAFF.

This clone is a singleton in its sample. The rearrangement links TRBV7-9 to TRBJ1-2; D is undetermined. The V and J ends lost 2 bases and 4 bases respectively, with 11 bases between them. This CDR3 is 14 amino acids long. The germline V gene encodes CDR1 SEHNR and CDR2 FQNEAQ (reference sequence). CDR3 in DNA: TGTGCCAGCAGCTTAAGAGCCCCCCCCTATGGCTACACCTTC. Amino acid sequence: CASSLRAPPYGYTF.

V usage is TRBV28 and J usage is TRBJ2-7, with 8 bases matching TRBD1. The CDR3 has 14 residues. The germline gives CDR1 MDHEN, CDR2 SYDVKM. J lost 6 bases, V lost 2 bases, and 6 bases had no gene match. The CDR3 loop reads CASSLGRGRLEQYF. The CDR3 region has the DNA TGTGCCAGCAGTTTAGGCAGGGGGCGCCTCGAGCAGTACTTC. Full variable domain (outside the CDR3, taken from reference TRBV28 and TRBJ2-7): DVKVTQSSRYLVKRTGEKVFLECVQDMDHENMFWYRQDPGLGLRLIYFSYDVKMKEKGDIPEGYSVSREKKERFSLILESASTNQTSMYLCASSLGRGRLEQYFGPGTRLTVT.

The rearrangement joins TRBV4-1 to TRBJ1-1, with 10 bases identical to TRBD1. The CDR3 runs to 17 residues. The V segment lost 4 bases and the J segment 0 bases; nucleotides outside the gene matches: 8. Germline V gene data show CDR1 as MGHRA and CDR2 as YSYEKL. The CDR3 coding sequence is TGCGCCAGCAGCCTCCGGACAGGGGGGGGCATGAACACTGAAGCTTTCTTT. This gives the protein CASSLRTGGGMNTEAFF.

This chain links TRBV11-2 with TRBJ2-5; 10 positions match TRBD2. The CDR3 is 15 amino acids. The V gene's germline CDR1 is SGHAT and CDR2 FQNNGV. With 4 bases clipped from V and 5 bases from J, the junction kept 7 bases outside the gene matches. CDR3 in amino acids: CASSYSGGPQETQYF. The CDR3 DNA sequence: TGTGCCAGCAGCTATAGCGGGGGGCCGCAGGAGACCCAGTACTTC. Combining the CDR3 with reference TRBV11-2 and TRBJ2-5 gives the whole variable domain EAGVAQSPRYKIIEKRQSVAFWCNPISGHATLYWYQQILGQGPKLLIQFQNNGVVDDSQLPKDRFSAERLKGVDSTLKIQPAKLEDSAVYLCASSYSGGPQETQYFGPGTRLLVL.

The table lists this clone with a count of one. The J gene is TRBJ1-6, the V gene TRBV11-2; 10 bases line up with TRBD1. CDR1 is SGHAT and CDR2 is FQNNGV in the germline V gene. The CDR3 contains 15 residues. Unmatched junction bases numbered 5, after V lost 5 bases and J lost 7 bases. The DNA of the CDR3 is TGTGCCAGCAGCCTCGACAGGGGGCAGAATTCACCCCTCCACTTT. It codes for CASSLDRGQNSPLHF.

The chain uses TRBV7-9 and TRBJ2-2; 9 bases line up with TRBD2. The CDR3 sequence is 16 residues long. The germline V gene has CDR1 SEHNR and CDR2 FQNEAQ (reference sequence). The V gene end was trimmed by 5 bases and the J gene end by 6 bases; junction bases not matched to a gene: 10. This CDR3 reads CASSPVSAGGPGELFF. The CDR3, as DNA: TGTGCCAGCAGCCCGGTTTCAGCGGGAGGTCCCGGGGAGCTGTTTTTT.

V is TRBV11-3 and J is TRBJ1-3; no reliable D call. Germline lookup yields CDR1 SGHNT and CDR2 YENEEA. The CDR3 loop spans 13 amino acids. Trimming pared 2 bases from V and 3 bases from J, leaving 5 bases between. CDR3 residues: CASSLLGGNTIYF. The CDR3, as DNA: TGTGCCAGCAGCTTACTTGGTGGAAACACCATATATTTT.

In DNA, the CDR3 is TGTGCCAGCATCGAAGAGTTAGGGACAGCCATCAAAAAACTGTTTTTT. Protein product: CASIEELGTAIKKLFF. This rearrangement joins TRBV2 to TRBJ1-4; 7 nucleotides align to TRBD1. The CDR3 spans 16 residues. V dropped 7 bases and J dropped 9; count of bases not matched to a gene: 17. Germline lookup yields CDR1 SNHLY and CDR2 FYNNEI.

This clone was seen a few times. The CDR3 loop reads CASSLSGEGREQFF. In nucleotides, the CDR3 is TGTGCCAGCAGTCTTAGCGGGGAGGGCCGTGAGCAGTTCTTC. The genes are TRBV6-4 and TRBJ2-1; the match to TRBD2 covers 8 bases. CDR3 length: 14 amino acids. V was clipped by 5 bases and J by 9 bases; unmatched bases: 9. Germline V gene data show CDR1 as MRHNA and CDR2 as SNTAGT.

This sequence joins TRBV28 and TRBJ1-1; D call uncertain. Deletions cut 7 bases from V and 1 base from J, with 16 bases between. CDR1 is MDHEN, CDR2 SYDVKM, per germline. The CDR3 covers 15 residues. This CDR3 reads CASTPGAQSNTEAFF. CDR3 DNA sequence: TGTGCCAGCACCCCGGGTGCGCAGTCGAACACTGAAGCTTTCTTT.

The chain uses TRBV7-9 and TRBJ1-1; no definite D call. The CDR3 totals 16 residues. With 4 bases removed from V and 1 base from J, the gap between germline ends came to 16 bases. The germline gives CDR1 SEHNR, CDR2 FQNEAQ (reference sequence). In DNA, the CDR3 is TGTGCCAGCAGCTCCTTGGGTGGGCACCCGAACACTGAAGCTTTCTTT. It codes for CASSSLGGHPNTEAFF.

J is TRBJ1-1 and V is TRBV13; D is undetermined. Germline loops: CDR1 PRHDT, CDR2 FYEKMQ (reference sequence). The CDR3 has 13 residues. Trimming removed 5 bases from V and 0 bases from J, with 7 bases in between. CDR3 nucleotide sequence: TGTGCCAGCAGCCCAACAGTGAACACTGAAGCTTTCTTT. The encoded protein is CASSPTVNTEAFF. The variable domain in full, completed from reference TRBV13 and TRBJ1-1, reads AAGVIQSPRHLIKEKRETATLKCYPIPRHDTVYWYQQGPGQDPQFLISFYEKMQSDKGSIPDRFSAQQFSDYHSELNMSSLELGDSALYFCASSPTVNTEAFFGQGTRLTVV.

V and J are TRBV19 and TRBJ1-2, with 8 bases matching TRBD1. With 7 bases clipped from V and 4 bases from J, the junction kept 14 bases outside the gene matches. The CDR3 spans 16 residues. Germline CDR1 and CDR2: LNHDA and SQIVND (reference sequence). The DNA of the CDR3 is TGTGCCAGTACCGAAAACCCAGGGGGCGAGGTCTATGGCTACACCTTC. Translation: CASTENPGGEVYGYTF.

The CDR3 is CASAEGVGDEKLFF. The CDR3, as DNA: TGTGCTAGTGCCGAGGGGGTAGGAGATGAAAAACTGTTTTTT. The genes are TRBV12-5 and TRBJ1-4; possible D gene TRBD1, 6 bases. The CDR3 is 14 amino acids. In germline, CDR1 is LGHNT, CDR2 FRNRAP. Trimming cost V 7 bases and J 6 bases, with 15 bases left between them.

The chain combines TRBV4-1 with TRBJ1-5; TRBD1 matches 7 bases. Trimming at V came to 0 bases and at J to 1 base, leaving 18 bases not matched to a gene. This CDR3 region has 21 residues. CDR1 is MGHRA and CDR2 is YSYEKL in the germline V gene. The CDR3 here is CASSQDPTRPGGKWSNQPQHF. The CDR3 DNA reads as TGCGCCAGCAGCCAAGACCCAACACGGCCAGGGGGAAAGTGGAGCAATCAGCCCCAGCATTTT.

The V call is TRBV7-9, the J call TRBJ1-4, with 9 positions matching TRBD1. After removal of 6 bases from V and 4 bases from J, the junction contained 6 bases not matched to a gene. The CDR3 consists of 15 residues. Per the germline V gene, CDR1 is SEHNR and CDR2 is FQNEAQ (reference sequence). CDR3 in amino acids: CASRGQGYGNEKLFF. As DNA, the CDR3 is TGTGCCAGCAGGGGACAGGGATATGGTAATGAAAAACTGTTTTTT.

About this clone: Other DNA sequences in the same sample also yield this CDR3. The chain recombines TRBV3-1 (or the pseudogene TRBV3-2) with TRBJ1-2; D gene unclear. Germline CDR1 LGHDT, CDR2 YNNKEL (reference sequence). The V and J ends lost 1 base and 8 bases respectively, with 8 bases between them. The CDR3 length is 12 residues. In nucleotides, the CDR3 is TGTGCCAGCAGCCAAGTACGAGAGGGCTACACCTTC. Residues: CASSQVREGYTF.

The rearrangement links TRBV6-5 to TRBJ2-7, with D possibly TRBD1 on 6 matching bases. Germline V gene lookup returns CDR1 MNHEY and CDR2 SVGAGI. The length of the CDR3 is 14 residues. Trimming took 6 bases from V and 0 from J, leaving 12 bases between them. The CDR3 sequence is CASSRQAYSYEQYF. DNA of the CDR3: TGTGCCAGCAGCCGACAGGCTTACTCCTACGAGCAGTACTTC.

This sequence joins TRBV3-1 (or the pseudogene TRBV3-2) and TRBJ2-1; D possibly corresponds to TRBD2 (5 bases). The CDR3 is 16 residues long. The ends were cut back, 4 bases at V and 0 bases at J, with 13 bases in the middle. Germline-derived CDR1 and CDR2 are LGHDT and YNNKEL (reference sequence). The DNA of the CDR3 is TGTGCCAGCAGCCGGGCTAGCCCTACCTCCTACAATGAGCAGTTCTTC. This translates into CASSRASPTSYNEQFF.

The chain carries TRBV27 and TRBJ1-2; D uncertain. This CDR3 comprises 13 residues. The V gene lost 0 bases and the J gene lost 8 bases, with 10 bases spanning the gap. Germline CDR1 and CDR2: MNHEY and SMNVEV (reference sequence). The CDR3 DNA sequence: TGTGCCAGCAGTTTATCGCGGACTCGGGGCTACACCTTC. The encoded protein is CASSLSRTRGYTF.

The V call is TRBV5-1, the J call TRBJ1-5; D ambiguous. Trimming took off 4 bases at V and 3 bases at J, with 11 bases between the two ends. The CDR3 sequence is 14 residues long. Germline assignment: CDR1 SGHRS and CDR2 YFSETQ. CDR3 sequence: CASSQEPANQPQHF. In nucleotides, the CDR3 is TGCGCCAGCAGCCAAGAGCCTGCCAATCAGCCCCAGCATTTT.

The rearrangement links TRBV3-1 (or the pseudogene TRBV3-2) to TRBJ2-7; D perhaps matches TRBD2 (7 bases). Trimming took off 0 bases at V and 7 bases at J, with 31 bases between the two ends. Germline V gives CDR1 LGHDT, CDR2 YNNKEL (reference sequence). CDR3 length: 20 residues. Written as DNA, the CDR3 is TGTGCCAGCAGCCAAGATTTGGGTCGGAGTGGGGGGGCTATGATGGGTGAGCAGTACTTC. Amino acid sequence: CASSQDLGRSGGAMMGEQYF.

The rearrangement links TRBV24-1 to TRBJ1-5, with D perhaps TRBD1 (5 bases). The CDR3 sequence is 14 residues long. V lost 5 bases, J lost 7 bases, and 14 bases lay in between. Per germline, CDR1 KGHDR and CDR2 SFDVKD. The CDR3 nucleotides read TGTGCCACCAGTGTGGGGGTTCGGACGCAGCCCCAGCATTTT. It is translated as CATSVGVRTQPQHF.